The following is a TCR beta chain sequence with its context. The sample belongs to a study of blood T cell repertoires in COVID-19. Overall study: Donors in the United States, Italy and Spain gave samples during acute or convalescent COVID-19. The cDNA or gDNA used as material had been derived from T cells, B-cell-depleted T cells, or PBMCs.

The assay was immunoSEQ multiplex PCR, and TCRdb's table has in-frame clones only and misses some. There are more than 90,000 clones in the sample; roughly 87% occur only once, and 7.7% lies in the top ten. The CDR3 is 14 amino acids. In germline, CDR1 is SEHNR, CDR2 FQNEAQ (reference sequence). The ends lost 5 bases at V and 6 bases at J; junction bases unmatched: 5. The receptor's source is a human donor in a cohort sampled during active COVID-19. The sequencing input was peripheral blood. The chain joins TRBV7-9 to TRBJ1-4, with TRBD1 identical over 8 bases. Here the CDR3 reads CASSLQGEYEKLFF. The CDR3 nucleotides are TGTGCCAGCAGCCTACAGGGGGAATATGAAAAACTGTTTTTT.